Presented here are 25 T cell receptor beta chains from one specimen sequenced in a study. Using its own MiXCR run on the 5' RACE reads, TCRdb lists one record per CDR3 protein. This table has about 57,000 distinct CDR3 sequences, roughly 28% appearing once. Treg sorting used a CD4+CD25+CD127-/low gate. Specimen: tumor-infiltrating Tregs sorted from the breast tumor. The receptor set was obtained from a female donor with breast cancer.

This clonotype was detected ten times or more. The chain has TRBV4-2 and TRBJ1-5; tentative D call: TRBD1 (5 bases). In germline, CDR1 is LGHNA, CDR2 YNFKEQ. The CDR3 extends over 15 amino acids. Trimming removed 0 bases at V and 10 bases at J, with 16 bases between. The CDR3 nucleotides read TGTGCCAGCAGCCAAGATAGCAGGGAGGAGTACCCCCAGCATTTT. Its protein product is CASSQDSREEYPQHF.

About this clonotype itself: Since a much larger clone is just one base distant, this may be a read error. The rearrangement links TRBV4-1 to TRBJ1-1; D might be TRBD1 (6 bases). The CDR3 extends over 14 amino acids. The germline gives CDR1 MGHRA, CDR2 YSYEKL. The DNA for the CDR3 is TGCACCAGCAGCCAAGAGTACAGGGTCACTGAAGCTTTCTTT. Amino acids: CTSSQEYRVTEAFF.

The chain links TRBV2 to TRBJ1-2; 12 bases are a match to TRBD1. The CDR3 has 15 amino acids. The junction had 10 bases not matched to a gene; V was cut back by 8 bases and J by 6 bases. Germline values: CDR1 SNHLY, CDR2 FYNNEI. CDR3 in amino acids: CASRDRGQVNNGYTF. CDR3 DNA sequence: TGTGCCAGCCGGGACAGGGGGCAAGTAAACAATGGCTACACCTTC.

The gene calls are TRBV7-8 and TRBJ1-4, with TRBD1 matching over 8 bases. Germline V lookup: CDR1 SGHVS, CDR2 FQNEAQ. V shed 3 bases, J shed 4 bases, and the junction held 7 bases outside the gene matches. The CDR3 length is 16 residues. In nucleotides, the CDR3 is TGTGCCAGCAGCTTGGGACAGGCCTTCGTTAATGAAAAACTGTTTTTT. This gives the protein CASSLGQAFVNEKLFF.

This clonotype was seen many times. The rearrangement links TRBV6-6 to TRBJ1-5, with unresolved D. The CDR3 covers 18 residues. V lost 2 bases to trimming and J lost 5 bases, with 22 bases between them. Per the germline V gene, CDR1 is MNHNY and CDR2 is SVGAGI (reference sequence). This CDR3 is CASSYGSAFLSLYQPQHF. The CDR3 DNA sequence: TGTGCCAGCAGTTACGGATCAGCGTTTTTGAGTTTATATCAGCCCCAGCATTTT.

This clonotype was observed a few times. The J gene is TRBJ1-4, the V gene TRBV2; D uncertain. The CDR3 is 12 residues long. CDR1 and CDR2 from the germline V gene are SNHLY and FYNNEI. V was clipped by 8 bases and J by 3 bases, with 7 bases between them. The CDR3 coding sequence is TGTGCCAGCGGGTTCCCTAATGAAAAACTGTTTTTT. Its protein is CASGFPNEKLFF.

This clonotype was picked up a small number of times. V gene TRBV7-2 combines with J gene TRBJ1-6; D gene unclear. Trimming left V 3 bases short and J 5 bases short, with 8 bases between. CDR1 is SGHTA and CDR2 is FQGNSA in the germline V gene. The CDR3 runs 14 residues. The CDR3 here is CASSFGLDNSPLHF. The DNA of the CDR3 is TGTGCCAGCAGCTTCGGGTTGGATAATTCACCCCTCCACTTT.

This clonotype is labeled medium-sized. This chain connects TRBV7-2 to TRBJ1-6, with D unresolved. V dropped 5 bases and J dropped 5 bases, with 13 bases sitting between them. Germline CDR1 and CDR2: SGHTA and FQGNSA. The CDR3 consists of 15 residues. This CDR3 is CASSPLAGNNSPLHF. DNA of the CDR3: TGTGCCAGCAGCCCCCTGGCAGGAAATAATTCACCCCTCCACTTT. Supplemented by reference TRBV7-2 and TRBJ1-6, the full variable domain reads GAGVSQSPSNKVTEKGKDVELRCDPISGHTALYWYRQSLGQGLEFLIYFQGNSAPDKSGLPSDRFSAERTGGSVSTLTIQRTQQEDSAVYLCASSPLAGNNSPLHFGNGTRLTVT.

This clonotype has just a few counts. This chain joins TRBV4-1 and TRBJ1-2; D is unclear. The CDR3 is 15 amino acids. The germline V gene encodes CDR1 MGHRA and CDR2 YSYEKL. Trimming took 0 bases from V and 4 from J, leaving 12 bases between them. CDR3 sequence: CASSQDAFTLYGYTF. In DNA form, the CDR3 reads TGCGCCAGCAGCCAAGATGCTTTTACGCTCTATGGCTACACCTTC.

This chain uses TRBV20-1 with TRBJ2-5; D is perhaps TRBD1 (6 bases). The CDR3 totals 12 residues. Germline loops: CDR1 DFQATT, CDR2 SNEGSKA (reference sequence). Trimming took 8 bases from V and 4 from J, leaving 14 bases between them. CDR3 sequence: CSSKQGSETQYF. The DNA for the CDR3 is TGCAGTTCTAAACAGGGATCAGAGACCCAGTACTTC.

This clonotype occurred a few times. The CDR3 DNA is TGTGCCATCAGTGAGGACCTTAACACTGAAGCTTTCTTT. As protein: CAISEDLNTEAFF. The chain combines TRBV10-3 with TRBJ1-1; D ambiguous. Trimming pared 2 bases from V and 2 bases from J, leaving 6 bases between. CDR1 ENHRY and CDR2 SYGVKD come from the germline V gene. This CDR3 region has 13 residues.

This chain joins TRBV7-2 and TRBJ2-5; 13 bases match TRBD2. CDR1 is SGHTA and CDR2 is FQGNSA in the germline V gene. J gave up 0 bases and V 4 bases, and 2 bases lay outside the gene matches. CDR3 length: 16 amino acids. The CDR3 region is CASSSGLAGYQETQYF. CDR3 coding DNA: TGTGCCAGCAGCTCGGGACTAGCGGGGTACCAAGAGACCCAGTACTTC.

The table lists this clonotype with many counts. The chain uses TRBV20-1 and TRBJ1-2, with TRBD1 matching over 8 bases. The V gene end was trimmed by 4 bases and the J gene end by 0 bases; junction bases not matched to a gene: 13. Germline loops: CDR1 DFQATT, CDR2 SNEGSKA (reference sequence). This CDR3 is 17 amino acids long. CDR3 DNA: TGCAGTGCTACAACAACCGGGACAGGTATCCCTAACTATGGCTACACCTTC. Protein product: CSATTTGTGIPNYGYTF.

This clonotype showed up just a few times. This chain uses TRBV7-2 with TRBJ2-1; D possibly corresponds to TRBD2 (6 bases). V was clipped by 5 bases and J by 10 bases, with 18 bases between them. The germline CDR1 and CDR2 sequences are SGHTA and FQGNSA. The CDR3 has 14 residues. For the CDR3, the DNA is TGTGCCAGCAGCCCCGGTCGCGGGATGTACGAGCAGTTCTTC. It is translated as CASSPGRGMYEQFF.

DNA of the CDR3: TGTGCCAGCAGCCGGGGGGGCTCGGACACCGGGGAGCTGTTTTTT. Translating gives CASSRGGSDTGELFF. The chain carries TRBV4-2 and TRBJ2-2; weak D call: TRBD2 (7 bases). Germline-derived CDR1 and CDR2 are LGHNA and YNFKEQ. This CDR3 has 15 amino acids. V was pared by 4 bases and J by 3 bases, with 12 bases between.

This clonotype was seen many times. The gene calls are TRBV12-3 or TRBV12-4 and TRBJ2-3, with D unresolved. This CDR3 is built from 12 residues. With 7 bases removed from V and 8 bases from J, the gap between germline ends came to 13 bases. The CDR3: CASTLGLSTQYF. CDR3 coding DNA: TGTGCCAGCACCTTGGGGTTAAGTACGCAGTATTTT.

The table lists this clonotype with a few counts. The chain combines TRBV7-3 with TRBJ1-3; D possibly corresponds to TRBD1 (5 bases). Between the trimmed V and J ends, which lost 4 bases and 2 bases, there was a span of 9 bases. CDR3 length: 14 residues. CDR1 and CDR2 from the germline V gene are SGHTA and FQGTGA. The CDR3: CASSSRDPGNTIYF. CDR3 nucleotide sequence: TGTGCCAGCAGCTCCCGGGACCCTGGAAACACCATATATTTT.

The chain employs TRBV4-2 and TRBJ2-5, with D tentatively TRBD1 or TRBD2 (5 bases each). The V gene's germline CDR1 is LGHNA and CDR2 YNFKEQ. There are 14 residues in the CDR3. V was cut by 3 bases and J by 6 bases, with 14 bases left in between. CDR3 in DNA: TGTGCCAGCAGCCAGACGGGACCCAAAAAGACCCAGTACTTC. It encodes CASSQTGPKKTQYF.

The V and J genes are TRBV7-8 and TRBJ2-5; the D is unclear. The length of the CDR3 is 13 residues. Per germline, CDR1 SGHVS and CDR2 FQNEAQ. Trimming removed 3 bases from V and 5 bases from J, with 10 bases in between. The CDR3 DNA follows: TGTGCCAGCAGCTTGGAAGCTAGGGAGACCCAGTACTTC. Translated: CASSLEARETQYF.

The CDR3 nucleotides read TGCGCCAGCAGCCAAGATGTTGGCGGGACCAATAATGAAAAACTGTTTTTT. Amino acids: CASSQDVGGTNNEKLFF. This rearrangement joins TRBV4-1 to TRBJ1-4; D might be TRBD1 (5 bases). Germline assignment: CDR1 MGHRA and CDR2 YSYEKL. Trimming pared 0 bases from V and 4 bases from J, leaving 15 bases between. The CDR3 has 17 residues.

V gene TRBV7-9 combines with J gene TRBJ2-3; 8 bases match TRBD2. The CDR3 loop spans 15 amino acids. CDR1 is SEHNR, CDR2 FQNEAQ, per germline (reference sequence). After removal of 3 bases from V and 5 bases from J, the junction contained 7 bases not matched to a gene. This chain's CDR3 is CASSFSRGGGDTQYF. CDR3 in DNA: TGTGCCAGCAGCTTCTCCCGGGGGGGCGGAGATACGCAGTATTTT.

This rearrangement joins TRBV4-3 to TRBJ2-2, with 7 bases aligning to TRBD1. The CDR3 has 17 residues. Germline lookup yields CDR1 LGHNA and CDR2 YSLEER. V was clipped by 3 bases and J by 4 bases; unmatched bases: 11. In DNA, the CDR3 is TGCGCCAGCAGCCACGCCAGGGGACAGAGGACCACCGGGGAGCTGTTTTTT. The encoded protein is CASSHARGQRTTGELFF.

This clonotype came up many times. V is TRBV6-6 and J is TRBJ1-1, with D unclear. Trimming stripped 0 bases from V and 4 bases from J, with 12 bases between. The CDR3 is 15 amino acids. CDR1 and CDR2 from the germline V gene are MNHNY and SVGAGI (reference sequence). The CDR3 spells CASSYSTMGTTEAFF. The DNA of the CDR3 is TGTGCCAGCAGTTACTCGACCATGGGTACCACTGAAGCTTTCTTT.

The rearrangement links TRBV7-9 to TRBJ2-7, with D unclear. CDR1 is SEHNR, CDR2 FQNEAQ, per germline (reference sequence). The V gene lost 4 bases and the J gene lost 0 bases, with 4 bases spanning the gap. The CDR3 is made up of 12 amino acids. The CDR3: CASSWDSYEQYF. CDR3 DNA sequence: TGTGCCAGCAGCTGGGACTCCTACGAGCAGTACTTC.

The chain is built from TRBV30 and TRBJ1-2; D remains unclear. V was trimmed by 3 bases and J by 4 bases, leaving 9 bases between them. Looked up from germline, CDR1 is GTSNPN and CDR2 is SVGIG (reference sequence). This CDR3 has 12 amino acids. CDR3 in amino acids: CAWRTGIYGYTF. The DNA of the CDR3 is TGTGCCTGGAGAACCGGGATCTATGGCTACACCTTC.